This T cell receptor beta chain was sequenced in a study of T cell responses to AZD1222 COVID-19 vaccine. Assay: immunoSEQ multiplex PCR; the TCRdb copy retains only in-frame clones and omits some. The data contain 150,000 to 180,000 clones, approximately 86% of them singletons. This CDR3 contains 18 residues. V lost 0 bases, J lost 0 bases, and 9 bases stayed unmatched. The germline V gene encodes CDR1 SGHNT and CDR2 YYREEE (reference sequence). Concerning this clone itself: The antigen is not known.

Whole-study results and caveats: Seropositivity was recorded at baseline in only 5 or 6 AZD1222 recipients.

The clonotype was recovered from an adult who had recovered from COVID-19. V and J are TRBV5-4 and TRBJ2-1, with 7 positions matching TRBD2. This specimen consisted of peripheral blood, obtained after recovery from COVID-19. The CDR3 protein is CASSLDPVASGSYNEQFF. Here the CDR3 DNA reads TGTGCCAGCAGCTTGGATCCCGTGGCTAGCGGCTCCTACAATGAGCAGTTCTTC.